The 4 T cell receptor beta chains below all came from one sample that was sequenced in a study of blood T cell repertoires in COVID-19. Sequencing used immunoSEQ multiplex PCR; TCRdb keeps in-frame clones, though not all of them. The table has 300,000 or so clones, around nine tenths seen once. The sequenced material came from PBMCs or T cells enriched from blood (not recorded which). These receptors were obtained from a woman in her 30s who had recovered from COVID-19.

The chain has TRBV5-1 and TRBJ2-1; TRBD2 agrees at 11 bases. The germline gives CDR1 SGHRS, CDR2 YFSETQ. V trimming: 5 bases; J trimming: 5 bases; junction bases outside the gene matches: 6. CDR3 length: 15 amino acids. CDR3 in amino acids: CASRTLAGGDNEQFF. The CDR3 nucleotides are TGCGCCAGCAGGACTCTAGCGGGAGGAGACAATGAGCAGTTCTTC.

V usage is TRBV15 and J usage is TRBJ1-2; 10 bases are shared with TRBD1. This CDR3 region has 15 residues. The J segment lost 4 bases and the V segment lost 1 base, leaving 3 bases of the junction unmatched. Germline CDR1 reads LNHNV; CDR2 reads YYDKDF (reference sequence). Here the CDR3 reads CATSRVGQGGYGYTF. The CDR3 nucleotides are TGTGCCACCAGCAGAGTCGGACAGGGGGGCTATGGCTACACCTTC.

This chain connects TRBV19 to TRBJ2-3; 14 nucleotides match TRBD2. The CDR3 contains 15 residues. Germline V lookup: CDR1 LNHDA, CDR2 SQIVND (reference sequence). The V and J ends lost 7 bases and 4 bases, in that order; junction bases with no gene match: 4. The CDR3 here is CASMEGLAGADTQYF. The CDR3 DNA reads TGTGCCAGTATGGAGGGACTAGCGGGAGCAGATACGCAGTATTTT.

The CDR3 sequence: CASSFSSEQFF. The CDR3 DNA is TGTGCCAGCAGCTTTAGCAGTGAGCAGTTCTTC. The chain combines TRBV7-9 with TRBJ2-1; D remains unclear. The CDR3 sequence is 11 residues long. CDR1 SEHNR and CDR2 FQNEAQ come from the germline V gene (reference sequence). Deletions cut 3 bases from V and 9 bases from J, with 6 bases between. Together with reference TRBV7-9 and TRBJ2-1, the CDR3 gives the full variable domain: DTGVSQNPRHKITKRGQNVTFRCDPISEHNRLYWYRQTLGQGPEFLTYFQNEAQLEKSRLLSDRFSAERPKGSFSTLEIQRTEQGDSAMYLCASSFSSEQFFGPGTRLTVL.